One and the same sample provided the 8 T cell receptor beta chains below, sequenced in a study of shared clonotypes between healthy human individuals. Method: immunoSEQ multiplex PCR; TCRdb's copy keeps in-frame clones and lacks some. The table lists approximately 2.5 million clones, approximately 92% of them singletons. Sequences were obtained from naive CD4+ T cells sorted from blood. Subset defined: CD45RA+ positively selected. The receptor source for this set is a man aged 18 to 29 in good health.

V gene TRBV5-1 combines with J gene TRBJ1-1, with D possibly being TRBD1 (5 bases). Germline loops: CDR1 SGHRS, CDR2 YFSETQ. The CDR3 runs to 13 residues. Trimming shortened V by 5 bases and J by 7 bases, and 15 bases separated the two germline ends. The CDR3 sequence: CASSLVGGGEAFF. CDR3 nucleotide sequence: TGCGCCAGCAGTTTAGTTGGCGGGGGTGAAGCTTTCTTT.

The V and J genes are TRBV14 and TRBJ1-1, with D perhaps TRBD1 (5 bases). Trimming cost V 5 bases and J 4 bases, with 14 bases left between them. The CDR3 runs 14 residues. The germline CDR1 and CDR2 sequences are SGHDN and FVKESK. Here the CDR3 DNA reads TGTGCCAGCAGCAAATATTTGGGGCCCACTGAAGCTTTCTTT. Residues: CASSKYLGPTEAFF. The full variable domain, rest sourced from reference TRBV14 and TRBJ1-1, is EAGVTQFPSHSVIEKGQTVTLRCDPISGHDNLYWYRRVMGKEIKFLLHFVKESKQDESGMPNNRFLAERTGGTYSTLKVQPAELEDSGVYFCASSKYLGPTEAFFGQGTRLTVV.

A remark on this clone: One end of the junction is discordant with germline, which a read error may explain. CDR3 region: CASSHDGNSNRPQHF. In DNA, the CDR3 is TGTGCCAGCAGTCATGACGGTAATAGCAATCGGCCCCAGCATTTT. The gene calls are TRBV6-5 and TRBJ1-5; D is uncertain. The CDR3 totals 15 residues. CDR1 MNHEY and CDR2 SVGAGI come from the germline V gene.

This chain joins TRBV19 and TRBJ2-1; D may match TRBD1 or TRBD2 (5 bases each). The CDR3 is 11 amino acids. CDR1 and CDR2 from the germline V gene are LNHDA and SQIVND (reference sequence). The V gene lost 4 bases and the J gene lost 16 bases, with 14 bases spanning the gap. CDR3 nucleotide sequence: TGTGCCAGTAGTACCCCCCGGGGCTTTTTCTTC. Translating gives CASSTPRGFFF.

The V gene is TRBV5-1, the J gene TRBJ2-3; tentative D call: TRBD2 (6 bases). The CDR3 totals 15 residues. V was shortened by 0 bases and J by 5 bases, with 13 bases between the two germline ends. CDR1 and CDR2 from the germline V gene are SGHRS and YFSETQ. As DNA, the CDR3 is TGCGCCAGCAGCTTGGAGGCCCTGCGGGGAGATACGCAGTATTTT. It translates to CASSLEALRGDTQYF.

In this sample, this clone turned up once. This chain connects TRBV11-2 to TRBJ1-4; D remains ambiguous. V was trimmed by 0 bases and J by 6 bases, leaving 14 bases between them. Germline V gene data show CDR1 as SGHAT and CDR2 as FQNNGV. The CDR3 covers 16 residues. CDR3: CASSLDGTRPYEKLFF. As DNA, the CDR3 is TGTGCCAGCAGCTTAGATGGCACGAGGCCCTATGAAAAACTGTTTTTT. The full variable domain, in which reference TRBV11-2 and TRBJ1-4 provide the parts outside the CDR3, is EAGVAQSPRYKIIEKRQSVAFWCNPISGHATLYWYQQILGQGPKLLIQFQNNGVVDDSQLPKDRFSAERLKGVDSTLKIQPAKLEDSAVYLCASSLDGTRPYEKLFFGSGTQLSVL.

In the case of this clone: Distinct nucleotide sequences in the sample also encode this CDR3. J is TRBJ2-7 and V is TRBV2; TRBD1 agrees at 10 bases. CDR3 length: 14 amino acids. Germline assignment: CDR1 SNHLY and CDR2 FYNNEI. Germline trimming cut 6 bases from V and 2 bases from J; bases unmatched to any gene: 4. CDR3 bases: TGTGCCAGCAGATGGGACAGGGGAACCTACGAGCAGTACTTC. Translation gives CASRWDRGTYEQYF.

This chain joins TRBV11-2 and TRBJ2-7; maybe TRBD1 (5 bases). This CDR3 has 18 residues. With 0 bases removed from V and 2 bases from J, the gap between germline ends came to 20 bases. CDR1 and CDR2 from the germline V gene are SGHAT and FQNNGV. CDR3 sequence (DNA): TGTGCCAGCAGCTTAGACCCCCAAGGGGTAGGGCGGCCCTACGAGCAGTACTTC. Translation: CASSLDPQGVGRPYEQYF. The full variable domain, with the rest looked up from reference TRBV11-2 and TRBJ2-7, is EAGVAQSPRYKIIEKRQSVAFWCNPISGHATLYWYQQILGQGPKLLIQFQNNGVVDDSQLPKDRFSAERLKGVDSTLKIQPAKLEDSAVYLCASSLDPQGVGRPYEQYFGPGTRLTVT.